The 29 T cell receptor beta chains below were found in one sample sequenced in a study of T cells after somatic rescue of genetic block. Clones were sequenced by immunoSEQ multiplex PCR, and TCRdb holds only the in-frame ones, with some missing. The sample has 85,000 to 90,000 clones, just under 90% seen once. The sample comprised peripheral blood mononuclear cells (PBMCs). The receptors were gathered from a woman under 30.

J is TRBJ1-1 and V is TRBV19, with D possibly TRBD1 on 6 matching bases. CDR1 LNHDA and CDR2 SQIVND come from the germline V gene (reference sequence). The CDR3 has 13 residues. The germline V and J ends were trimmed by 6 bases and 4 bases, with 12 bases remaining between them. The CDR3: CASRREGGTEAFF. The CDR3 nucleotides read TGTGCCAGTAGAAGGGAGGGGGGCACTGAAGCTTTCTTT. Combining the CDR3 with reference TRBV19 and TRBJ1-1 gives the whole variable domain DGGITQSPKYLFRKEGQNVTLSCEQNLNHDAMYWYRQDPGQGLRLIYYSQIVNDFQKGDIAEGYSVSREKKESFPLTVTSAQKNPTAFYLCASRREGGTEAFFGQGTRLTVV.

The chain joins TRBV11-2 to TRBJ2-1; weak D call: TRBD2 (5 bases). The length of the CDR3 is 17 residues. Germline CDR1 SGHAT, CDR2 FQNNGV. Trimming shortened V by 3 bases and J by 4 bases, and 19 bases separated the two germline ends. The CDR3 is CASSFVSSGANYNEQFF. CDR3 DNA sequence: TGTGCCAGCAGCTTTGTGTCAAGCGGAGCGAATTACAATGAGCAGTTCTTC.

The chain recombines TRBV5-1 with TRBJ1-2, with D perhaps matching TRBD1 (5 bases). The CDR3 is 15 amino acids. The ends were cut back, 2 bases at V and 8 bases at J, with 19 bases in the middle. In germline, CDR1 is SGHRS, CDR2 YFSETQ. CDR3 protein: CASSFVTGTAMGYTF. The CDR3 DNA reads TGCGCCAGCAGCTTTGTCACCGGGACGGCTATGGGCTACACCTTC.

The gene calls are TRBV28 and TRBJ2-3; possibly TRBD2 for D (6 bases). This CDR3 is built from 15 residues. V lost 4 bases and J 4 bases, leaving 15 bases between the germline ends. Germline V CDR1 and CDR2: MDHEN, SYDVKM. Written as DNA, the CDR3 is TGTGCCAGCAGTTATACGGGGATAGCGGCAGATACGCAGTATTTT. It translates to CASSYTGIAADTQYF.

The CDR3 DNA reads TGCAGCACCACATGGGGGGAGGCCGGGGAGCTGTTTTTT. This codes for CSTTWGEAGELFF. The chain combines TRBV29-1 with TRBJ2-2; D is perhaps TRBD2 (6 bases). The CDR3 length is 13 residues. Between the trimmed V and J ends, which lost 8 bases and 6 bases, there was a span of 16 bases. The germline gives CDR1 SQVTM, CDR2 ANQGSEA.

The chain carries TRBV19 and TRBJ2-7; tentative D call: TRBD2 (5 bases). Germline CDR1 and CDR2: LNHDA and SQIVND (reference sequence). V lost 3 bases and J lost 7, with 16 bases in between. The CDR3 length is 14 residues. The CDR3 spells CASSIWASSGEQYF. The CDR3 bases are TGTGCCAGTAGTATTTGGGCCAGTTCGGGAGAGCAGTACTTC.

V is TRBV14 and J is TRBJ1-1, with unresolved D. Trimming removed 1 base at V and 0 bases at J, with 3 bases between. This CDR3 has 13 amino acids. Germline V gene sequence: CDR1 SGHDN, CDR2 FVKESK. CDR3 in amino acids: CASSQGVNTEAFF. CDR3 nucleotides: TGTGCCAGCAGCCAAGGGGTGAACACTGAAGCTTTCTTT.

This sequence joins TRBV28 and TRBJ1-5; TRBD1 is a possible D gene (6 bases). The ends were cut back, 3 bases at V and 6 bases at J, with 33 bases in the middle. This CDR3 contains 21 residues. The germline V gene encodes CDR1 MDHEN and CDR2 SYDVKM. DNA of the CDR3: TGTGCCAGCAGTTTCTGGGACGGACAAGAGAGGGGGGGAATGCTAAGTCAGCCCCAGCATTTT. The encoded protein is CASSFWDGQERGGMLSQPQHF. Full variable domain (rest looked up from reference TRBV28 and TRBJ1-5): DVKVTQSSRYLVKRTGEKVFLECVQDMDHENMFWYRQDPGLGLRLIYFSYDVKMKEKGDIPEGYSVSREKKERFSLILESASTNQTSMYLCASSFWDGQERGGMLSQPQHFGDGTRLSIL.

This clone was recorded a few times. DNA of the CDR3: TGTGCCAGCAGTCCAACCAACAGGGGAGGGAACACTGAAGCTTTCTTT. It encodes CASSPTNRGGNTEAFF. This chain links TRBV6-6 with TRBJ1-1; TRBD1 aligns across 7 bases. This CDR3 has 16 residues. In germline, CDR1 is MNHNY, CDR2 SVGAGI (reference sequence). J was trimmed by 1 base and V by 5 bases; bases with no gene match: 10.

This chain links TRBV11-2 with TRBJ1-5; D call uncertain. This CDR3 has 15 residues. V lost 1 base and J 4 bases, leaving 11 bases between the germline ends. Germline V CDR1 and CDR2: SGHAT, FQNNGV. Here the CDR3 DNA reads TGTGCCAGCAGCTTAGGGGTCGCCCTGAATCAGCCCCAGCATTTT. It yields the protein CASSLGVALNQPQHF.

The chain links TRBV15 to TRBJ2-7; 8 bases agree with TRBD1. The length of the CDR3 is 15 residues. V was clipped by 2 bases and J by 3 bases; unmatched bases: 6. Germline V gene lookup returns CDR1 LNHNV and CDR2 YYDKDF (reference sequence). CDR3 nucleotide sequence: TGTGCCACCAGCAGATCTACACAGGGGGTCTACGAGCAGTACTTC. Translation gives CATSRSTQGVYEQYF.

In its sample, this clone was seen once. The chain has TRBV7-3 and TRBJ2-7; 8 bases align to TRBD1. There are 16 residues in the CDR3. Germline CDR1 and CDR2: SGHTA and FQGTGA. The junction had 12 bases not matched to a gene; V was cut back by 1 base and J by 7 bases. The CDR3 reads CASSLRPDRVSEEQYF. The CDR3 coding sequence is TGTGCCAGCAGCTTAAGACCGGACAGGGTGTCAGAGGAGCAGTACTTC.

This clone has just one count. The chain carries TRBV10-1 and TRBJ2-1, with 7 bases identical to TRBD2. CDR1 WNHNN and CDR2 SYGVQD come from the germline V gene (reference sequence). Trimming took 3 bases from V and 2 from J; bases not matched to a gene: 7. This CDR3 has 16 amino acids. The CDR3 coding sequence is TGCGCCAGCAGTGAAACGCGGGAGACCGCCTACAATGAGCAGTTCTTC. Translating gives CASSETRETAYNEQFF.

The chain uses TRBV29-1 and TRBJ1-2; 10 nucleotides agree with TRBD1. The CDR3 length is 17 residues. Germline lookup yields CDR1 SQVTM and CDR2 ANQGSEA. Trimming took 3 bases from V and 3 from J; bases not matched to a gene: 13. The CDR3 sequence: CSVEGLGTGDMDYGYTF. The CDR3 DNA sequence: TGCAGCGTTGAGGGGTTGGGGACAGGGGACATGGACTATGGCTACACCTTC.

In this sample, this clone turned up a few times. The rearrangement links TRBV2 to TRBJ2-1; a weak D match, TRBD2 (5 bases). The CDR3 length is 13 residues. Germline CDR1 reads SNHLY; CDR2 reads FYNNEI. V lost 0 bases and J lost 9, with 9 bases in between. CDR3 in amino acids: CASSEARVGEQFF. CDR3 DNA sequence: TGTGCCAGCAGTGAAGCGCGGGTCGGTGAGCAGTTCTTC.

The genes are TRBV28 and TRBJ1-2; 7 bases are a match to TRBD1. With V trimmed by 6 bases and J by 5 bases, 6 bases remained unmatched. The CDR3 extends over 13 amino acids. Looked up from germline, CDR1 is MDHEN and CDR2 is SYDVKM. CDR3 DNA sequence: TGTGCCAGCAGCCAAGGGACAGTTTATGGCTACACCTTC. Protein product: CASSQGTVYGYTF.

The V and J genes are TRBV4-3 and TRBJ2-1; D gene unclear. The CDR3 length is 13 residues. V shed 3 bases and J shed 8 bases, with 11 bases lying between them. The germline V gene encodes CDR1 LGHNA and CDR2 YSLEER. In DNA form, the CDR3 reads TGCGCCAGCAGCCAGCGACCTCTGGATGAGCAGTTCTTC. Its translation: CASSQRPLDEQFF.

The V call is TRBV2, the J call TRBJ2-7, with D tentatively TRBD1 or TRBD2 (5 bases each). Trimming took 5 bases from V and 5 from J, leaving 16 bases between them. CDR1 SNHLY and CDR2 FYNNEI come from the germline V gene. The CDR3 extends over 14 amino acids. CDR3 bases: TGTGCCAGCAGTTACCGGGGCGGCGTCAACGAGCAGTACTTC. This encodes CASSYRGGVNEQYF.

The rearrangement links TRBV30 to TRBJ2-5; TRBD1 matches at 8 bases. The DNA end is a closer match to TRBJ2-7, so the J assignment may be wrong. The germline V gene has CDR1 GTSNPN and CDR2 SVGIG (reference sequence). The CDR3 is made up of 14 amino acids. The CDR3 reads CAWSGGQGMDEQYF. CDR3 DNA: TGTGCCTGGAGTGGCGGACAGGGCATGGACGAGCAGTACTTC.

The chain is built from TRBV11-1 and TRBJ2-1; 10 bases match TRBD1. The V and J ends lost 4 bases and 10 bases, in that order; junction bases with no gene match: 4. This CDR3 is built from 13 residues. Germline V gene sequence: CDR1 SGHAT, CDR2 FQDESV (reference sequence). The DNA for the CDR3 is TGTGCCAGCAGCTCCGGACAGGGGGGCGAGCAGTTCTTC. Translation: CASSSGQGGEQFF.

V and J are TRBV9 and TRBJ2-4; TRBD1 matches at 7 bases. Germline CDR1 reads SGDLS; CDR2 reads YYNGEE. With V trimmed by 2 bases and J by 1 base, 21 bases remained unmatched. The CDR3 contains 21 residues. The CDR3 loop reads CASSVGYRTGQVLAAKNIQYF. CDR3 in DNA: TGTGCCAGCAGCGTTGGGTACCGGACAGGCCAAGTCCTGGCGGCCAAAAACATTCAGTACTTC.

The chain couples TRBV30 to TRBJ2-7; 9 nucleotides line up with TRBD2. CDR3 length: 16 residues. Unmatched junction bases numbered 7, after V lost 0 bases and J lost 1 base. The germline V gene has CDR1 GTSNPN and CDR2 SVGIG (reference sequence). CDR3 DNA: TGTGCCTGGAGTGTACTTTTTAGCGGGGGTTCCTACGAGCAGTACTTC. Encoded protein: CAWSVLFSGGSYEQYF.

In this sample, this clone turned up once. The CDR3 DNA reads as TGTGCCAGCAGTCAAGGGACTTCCCGCACAGATACGCAGTATTTT. Its translation is CASSQGTSRTDTQYF. The chain uses TRBV7-3 and TRBJ2-3; a possible D gene is TRBD2 (6 bases). The CDR3 sequence is 15 residues long. Germline CDR1 SGHTA, CDR2 FQGTGA. Trimming removed 6 bases at V and 1 base at J, with 14 bases between.

V and J are TRBV5-1 and TRBJ2-2; D may match TRBD1 or TRBD2 (6 bases each). The CDR3 covers 19 residues. V lost 1 base to trimming and J lost 4 bases, with 23 bases between them. From germline, CDR1 is SGHRS and CDR2 YFSETQ. The CDR3 is CASSLPVDRLRRGTGELFF. CDR3 coding DNA: TGCGCCAGCAGCTTGCCCGTAGACAGGTTGAGGAGGGGCACCGGGGAGCTGTTTTTT.

This clone came up once. The chain couples TRBV29-1 to TRBJ2-2, with unresolved D. V was pared by 4 bases and J by 5 bases, with 11 bases between. In germline, CDR1 is SQVTM, CDR2 ANQGSEA. This CDR3 has 13 amino acids. The CDR3 DNA is TGCAGCGTTGTGGAGACCGGGACCGGGGAGCTGTTTTTT. It specifies CSVVETGTGELFF.

The V call is TRBV28, the J call TRBJ2-3; D may correspond to TRBD1 or TRBD2 (7 bases each). The CDR3 length is 15 residues. Germline V CDR1 and CDR2: MDHEN, SYDVKM. V lost 3 bases, J lost 6 bases, and 16 bases lay in between. The CDR3 protein is CASSFSGEGADTQYF. CDR3 coding DNA: TGTGCCAGCAGTTTCTCGGGGGAGGGGGCGGATACGCAGTATTTT.

This chain uses TRBV27 with TRBJ2-1; D might be TRBD2 (6 bases). The CDR3 is made up of 15 amino acids. Germline V CDR1 and CDR2: MNHEY, SMNVEV (reference sequence). Deletions cut 5 bases from V and 6 bases from J, with 17 bases between. CDR3 residues: CASSAQRGVFNEQFF. The CDR3 DNA follows: TGTGCCAGCAGTGCTCAGCGCGGGGTTTTCAATGAGCAGTTCTTC.

This chain joins TRBV11-2 and TRBJ2-2; TRBD2 is a possible D gene (5 bases). The CDR3 covers 17 residues. The germline V gene has CDR1 SGHAT and CDR2 FQNNGV. V lost 3 bases, J lost 4 bases, and 18 bases lay in between. The CDR3 coding sequence is TGTGCCAGCAGCTTTAGATGGGAGATGGGTGCCACCGGGGAGCTGTTTTTT. The encoded protein is CASSFRWEMGATGELFF.

V gene TRBV5-4 combines with J gene TRBJ1-2; possibly TRBD1 for D (6 bases). The length of the CDR3 is 14 residues. Germline CDR1 SGHNT, CDR2 YYREEE (reference sequence). Trimming removed 0 bases at V and 6 bases at J, with 12 bases between. The CDR3 DNA reads TGTGCCAGCAGCTTGGGGGGGCGTTCGGATGGCTACACCTTC. It encodes CASSLGGRSDGYTF.